The text below deals with one TCR beta chain. Looked up from germline, CDR1 is SGHAT and CDR2 is FQNNGV. V was cut by 5 bases and J by 2 bases, with 16 bases left in between. This CDR3 contains 17 residues. This sample was taken from a study of cytomegalovirus exposure and HLA in healthy donors. PCR was performed using 60 Vbeta and 13 Jbeta primers. Using immunoSEQ multiplex PCR, the repertoire was profiled, and TCRdb retains in-frame clones only, with some absent. The data hold fewer than 150,000 clones, with 77% observed a single time. The chain employs TRBV11-2 and TRBJ1-6; D gene uncertain. The sequenced sample was PBMCs. The TCR originated in a woman aged 45-59 years in good health and CMV-seronegative. CDR3 bases: TGTGCCAGCAGCCGATCTCCGAGGCGACCCTATAATTCACCCCTCCACTTT. Protein: CASSRSPRRPYNSPLHF.